The 2 T cell receptor beta chains below all came from one sample that was sequenced in a study of Ad26.COV2.S vaccination and SARS-CoV-2 variants. Regarding treatment: 19 received Ad26.COV2.S at low or high dose, single or two shots; 5 received placebo; per-sample allocation not given. Vaccine and placebo recipients were sampled on day 63 after the first injection. The repertoire was sequenced with immunoSEQ multiplex PCR; TCRdb's copy has only in-frame clones and lacks some. The sample carries about 470,000 clones, about 90% recorded once. The sample consisted of peripheral blood, taken in a trial of Ad26.COV2.S vaccine versus placebo. These receptors came from a person aged 18-60 years who received the Ad26.COV2.S COVID-19 vaccine or a placebo.

This chain uses TRBV5-1 with TRBJ2-1, with D tentatively TRBD2 (5 bases). This CDR3 is built from 15 residues. Germline CDR1 is SGHRS and CDR2 is YFSETQ. The ends were cut back, 2 bases at V and 4 bases at J, with 13 bases in the middle. The CDR3 sequence: CASSFSAEPYNEQFF. CDR3 nucleotides: TGCGCCAGCAGCTTTTCAGCGGAGCCGTACAATGAGCAGTTCTTC.

At least ten counts were recorded for this clone. This rearrangement joins TRBV5-1 to TRBJ2-7; tentatively, D is TRBD1 (5 bases). Germline CDR1 SGHRS, CDR2 YFSETQ. The CDR3 contains 15 residues. The V end lost 4 bases, the J end lost 2 bases, and 16 bases lay between the germline ends. The chain's CDR3 is CASSLGVETAYEQYF. CDR3 DNA: TGCGCCAGCAGCCTCGGAGTGGAGACAGCCTACGAGCAGTACTTC.